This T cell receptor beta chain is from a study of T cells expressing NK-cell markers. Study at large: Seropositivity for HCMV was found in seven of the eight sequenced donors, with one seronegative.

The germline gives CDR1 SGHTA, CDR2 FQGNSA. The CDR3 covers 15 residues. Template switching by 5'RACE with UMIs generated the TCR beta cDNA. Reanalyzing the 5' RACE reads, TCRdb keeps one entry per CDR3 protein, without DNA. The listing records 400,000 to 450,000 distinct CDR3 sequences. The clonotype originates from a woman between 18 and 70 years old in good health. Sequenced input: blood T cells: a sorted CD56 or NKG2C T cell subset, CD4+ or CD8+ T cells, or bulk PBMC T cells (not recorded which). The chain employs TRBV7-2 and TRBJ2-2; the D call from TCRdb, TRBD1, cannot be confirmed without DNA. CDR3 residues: CASSLSRGGAGELFF.